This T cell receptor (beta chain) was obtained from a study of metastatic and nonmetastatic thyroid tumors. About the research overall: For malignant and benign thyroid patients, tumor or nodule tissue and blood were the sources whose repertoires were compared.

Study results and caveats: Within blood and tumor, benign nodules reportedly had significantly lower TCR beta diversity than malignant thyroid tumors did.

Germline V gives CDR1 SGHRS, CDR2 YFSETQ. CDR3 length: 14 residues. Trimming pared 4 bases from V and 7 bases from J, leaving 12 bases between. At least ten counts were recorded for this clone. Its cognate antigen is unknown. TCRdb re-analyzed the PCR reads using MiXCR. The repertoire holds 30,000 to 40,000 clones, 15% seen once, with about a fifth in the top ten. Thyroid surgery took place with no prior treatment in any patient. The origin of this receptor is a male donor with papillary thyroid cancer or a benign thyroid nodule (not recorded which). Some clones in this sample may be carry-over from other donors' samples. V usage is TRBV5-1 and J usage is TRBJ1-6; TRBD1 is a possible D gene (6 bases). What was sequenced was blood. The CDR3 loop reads CASSQQGDNSPLHF. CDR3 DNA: TGCGCCAGCAGCCAACAGGGTGACAATTCACCCCTCCACTTT.